A single sample is the source of the 2 T cell receptor beta chains below, sequenced in a study of response to subunit inactivated influenza vaccine. TCRdb processed the RT-PCR reads anew with MiXCR; each CDR3 protein has one entry. The sample consists of some 800,000 distinct CDR3 sequences, 20% to 25% of them appearing once. The sequences come from PBMCs from blood, collected about 5 days after vaccination. The receptors stem from a man between 50 and 59 years old who received an inactivated influenza vaccine.

This clonotype was seen only a few times. The rearrangement links TRBV7-8 to TRBJ2-1, with D possibly TRBD1 on 6 matching bases. V shed 4 bases and J shed 3 bases, with 16 bases lying between them. Germline CDR1 and CDR2: SGHVS and FQNEAQ. The CDR3 length is 16 residues. For the CDR3, the DNA is TGTGCCAGCAGCTGGGGTAGGGGGACCGACTACAATGAGCAGTTCTTC. Encoded protein: CASSWGRGTDYNEQFF.

This clonotype was picked up a small number of times. V gene TRBV4-2 combines with J gene TRBJ2-7; 7 nucleotides align to TRBD1. The CDR3 covers 18 residues. Germline lookup yields CDR1 LGHNA and CDR2 YNFKEQ. The V segment lost 0 bases and the J segment 3 bases; nucleotides outside the gene matches: 14. This chain's CDR3 is CASSQELPTGKSFYEQYF. DNA for the CDR3: TGTGCCAGCAGCCAAGAACTGCCGACAGGGAAATCGTTCTACGAGCAGTACTTC.